What follows is one T cell receptor beta chain and its context. This clonotype was seen a few times. Its target antigen remains unknown. No clone much larger than this one lies a single base away; base qualities are absent. Instrument used: Illumina HiSeq 2500. Quantitative 5'-RACE with molecular barcodes was used to prepare TCR beta libraries. Under the source paper's analysis protocol: To identify disease-linked TCR variants, a new computational method was used, one built on a probabilistic model of VDJ rearrangement. TCRdb redid the processing of the public reads, applying fastp at Q25 and MiXCR, and retained in-frame beta chains. Each CDR3 protein gets just one entry, which takes the most common genes and DNA from the rows behind it. TCRdb assigned the V and J calls; the authors' analysis was not used. The sample includes under 450,000 distinct CDR3 sequences, with 20% to 25% observed a single time. Together, the top ten hold around 13% of the sample.

This entry is derived from a study of CD8 T cells in ankylosing spondylitis (dated by TCRdb to the late 2010s). Broadly, across the study: The study profiled T cell receptor beta repertoires in healthy donors and ankylosing spondylitis patients to find disease-linked TCR variants. The whole study cohort included 108 healthy donors and around 24 ankylosing spondylitis patients. Samples of peripheral blood were taken, and for ankylosing spondylitis patients, synovial fluid was collected as well. The research as a whole found: According to the report, matched synovial fluid samples from ankylosing spondylitis patients were significantly enriched for the disease-linked clones. In peripheral blood, the disease-linked clones were found at relatively low frequencies and had a CD8+ phenotype. A TCR beta motif made up of several highly homologous amino acid variants appeared to be characteristic of blood from ankylosing spondylitis patients. Some TCR beta motif variants had previously been reported in synovial fluid and blood of reactive arthritis patients, which suggested common disease-initiation mechanisms.

Including cysteine and phenylalanine, the CDR3 has 13 amino acids. The retained sequence is limited to the CDR3, 39 bases, with the frame set at the first base. CDR1 and CDR2 are read off the germline V gene (reference sequence) as SEHNR and FQNEAQ. Trimming costs V 5 bases and J 7 bases, and their ends lie 11 bases apart. This receptor was taken from a male donor with ankylosing spondylitis or in good health (not recorded which). This chain is built from TRBV7-9 and TRBJ2-2; the D call is tentative, TRBD1 or TRBD2, as each matches 5 bases. Material for sequencing was blood, either unsorted or a sorted T cell fraction (not recorded which). The bases are TGTGCCAGCAGCCTCCGGGACGGCGGGGAGCTGTTTTTT. Its protein product is CASSLRDGGELFF.